This record looks at one T cell receptor (beta chain) sequence and its context. This clonotype was seen at least ten times. The antigen it recognizes is unknown. There are no base qualities to consult, and no much larger clone falls within one base. Preparation of the library involved 5' RACE. Sequencing was carried out with a NextSeq 500. The TCR library protocol attached a unique molecular identifier to each TCR cDNA molecule to allow correction of PCR and sequencing errors. The paper's processing steps were these. TCR identification, UMI-based error correction and CDR3 extraction were all carried out with Decombinator tools. Expanded TCRs were defined as those above a frequency of 2 per 1,000, corresponding to the top 1% of the tumor frequency distribution. Renyi diversity was calculated using the R vegan package after each repertoire was subsampled 100 times to 5,000 TCRs. CDR3 similarity networks were built from amino acid triplet string-kernel similarity, connecting CDR3s with pairwise similarity above 0.82. In-frame beta chains were kept once TCRdb had trimmed the public reads at Q25 with fastp and called clones with MiXCR. Rows with one shared CDR3 protein collapse into an entry with the most common genes and DNA. TCRdb's processing, not the study's, gives the V and J calls here. The sample table contains 39,000 or so distinct CDR3 sequences; only one count was recorded for about 11% of them. The ten biggest clones cover under 20% of the sample.

The data are from a study of spatial heterogeneity in lung cancer (dated by TCRdb to the late 2010s). About the full investigation: Donors were some 67 patients with early-stage, untreated non-small cell lung cancer from the lung TRACERx cohort. TCR alpha and beta repertoires were quantitatively compared across multiple tumor regions, matched nontumor lung and blood in non-small cell lung cancer. Nonsynonymous mutation counts, determined by whole-exome sequencing of tumor tissue, were related to features of the TCR repertoire. In the raw uncorrected reads, each unique combination of TCR and UMI appeared more than ten times on average. Beta-chain transcripts were consistently detected in greater numbers than alpha-chain transcripts, which likely reflected higher beta-chain transcript abundance. Both alpha and beta chains were TCR-sequenced in 220 or so tumor regions, approximately 67 matched nontumor lung samples and around 54 PBMC samples obtained at surgery. Follow-up PBMC samples were sequenced whenever available, with the median time to follow-up being about two years after resection. General conclusions and limits of the study: Ubiquitous expanded tumor TCRs showed up in blood more often at tumor resection than at routine follow-up. Confirming at a functional level the hypothesis that regional TCRs recognize regional mutations was considered to require additional single-cell paired TCR alpha and beta sequencing. Only roughly 15 patients were included in comparisons of baseline and follow-up blood repertoires.

In light of the paper, this sample's time point label describes: blood at routine non-recurrence follow-up after resection. Whole RNA extracted from tumor and nontumor lung tissue, or from cryopreserved PBMC samples, was used for TCR sequencing without cell sorting. A patient was chosen for TCR sequencing only when enough RNA was available from at least two tumor regions. The sequence was collected from a female donor with early-stage non-small cell lung cancer. The source material was PBMCs, sampled at follow-up.

The bases are TGTGCCAGCAGTGGCCGCGGGGGGAGCGTCACAGATACGCAGTATTTT. Its protein is CASSGRGGSVTDTQYF. The chain links TRBV28 with TRBJ2-3; 8 of the junction bases match TRBD2. V loses 5 bases at its end and J loses 2 bases; junction bases beyond the gene matches: 9. CDR1 MDHEN and CDR2 SYDVKM were looked up in the germline V gene. The CDR3 measures 16 amino acids from cysteine to phenylalanine. The only DNA kept is the CDR3, 48 bases in frame from the first base.